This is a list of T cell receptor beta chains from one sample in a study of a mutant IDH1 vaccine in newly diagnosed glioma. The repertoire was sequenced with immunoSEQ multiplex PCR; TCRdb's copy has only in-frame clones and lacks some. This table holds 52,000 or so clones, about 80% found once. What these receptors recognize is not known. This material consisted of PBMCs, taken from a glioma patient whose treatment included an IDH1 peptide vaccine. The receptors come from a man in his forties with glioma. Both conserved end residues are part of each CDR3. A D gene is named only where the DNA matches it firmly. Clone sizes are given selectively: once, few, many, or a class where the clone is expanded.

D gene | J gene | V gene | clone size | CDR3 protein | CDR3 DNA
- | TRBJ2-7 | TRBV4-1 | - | CASSQAFSYEQYF | TGCGCCAGCAGCCAAGCCTTTTCATACGAGCAGTACTTC
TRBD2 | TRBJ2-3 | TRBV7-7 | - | CASSLGLAGATDTQYF | TGTGCTAGCAGCTTAGGACTAGCGGGGGCCACAGATACGCAGTATTTT
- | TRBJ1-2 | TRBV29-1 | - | CSVTRGPTNYGYTF | TGCAGCGTGACTCGGGGGCCAACTAACTATGGCTACACCTTC
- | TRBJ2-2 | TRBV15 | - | CATSRGEAGELFF | TGTGCCACCAGCAGAGGTGAGGCCGGGGAGCTGTTTTTT
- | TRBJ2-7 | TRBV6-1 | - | CASSFVGAEQYF | TGTGCCAGCAGTTTTGTAGGGGCCGAGCAGTACTTC
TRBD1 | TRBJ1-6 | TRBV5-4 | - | CASSLQDRGSSPLHF | TGTGCCAGCAGCTTGCAAGACAGGGGCAGTTCACCCCTCCACTTT
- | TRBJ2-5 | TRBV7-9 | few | CASSLQETQYF | TGTGCCAGCAGCTTACAAGAGACCCAGTACTTC
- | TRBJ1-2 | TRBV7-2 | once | CASSRRGDYGYTF | TGTGCCAGCAGCCGCCGGGGGGACTATGGCTACACCTTC
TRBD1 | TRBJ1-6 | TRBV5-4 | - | CASSGLDRGSLPLHF | TGTGCCAGCAGCGGCCTGGACAGGGGATCTTTACCCCTCCACTTT
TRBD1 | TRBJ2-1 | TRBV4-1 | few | CASSQTNRGREQFF | TGCGCCAGCAGCCAGACAAACAGGGGTCGTGAGCAGTTCTTC
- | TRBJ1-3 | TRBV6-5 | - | CASSYGGANTIYF | TGTGCCAGCAGTTATGGGGGTGCAAACACCATATATTTT